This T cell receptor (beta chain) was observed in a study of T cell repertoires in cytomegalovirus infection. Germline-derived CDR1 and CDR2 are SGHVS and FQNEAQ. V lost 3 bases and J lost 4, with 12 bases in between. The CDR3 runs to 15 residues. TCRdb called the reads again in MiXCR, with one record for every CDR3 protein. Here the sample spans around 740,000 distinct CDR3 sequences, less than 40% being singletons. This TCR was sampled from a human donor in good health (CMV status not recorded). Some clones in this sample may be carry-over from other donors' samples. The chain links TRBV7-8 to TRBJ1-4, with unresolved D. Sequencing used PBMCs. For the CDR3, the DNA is TGTGCCAGCAGCTTCAACGTCTACGTTAATGAAAAACTGTTTTTT. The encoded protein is CASSFNVYVNEKLFF.